Described below is a single TCR beta chain sequence and its context. The data are from a study of technical replicates of blood from a few donors. CDR1 is MNHEY and CDR2 is SVGAGI in the germline V gene. CDR3 length: 13 amino acids. Trimming took 0 bases from V and 7 from J, leaving 9 bases between them. Here immunoSEQ multiplex PCR was the method, and the copy in TCRdb shows in-frame clones only, minus some. Of tens of thousands of clones in the sample, approximately 97% were seen once. This rearrangement joins TRBV6-5 to TRBJ1-2; TRBD1 might be the D (5 bases). Sequenced material: T cells isolated from PBMCs. The sequence was collected from a human donor in good health. The CDR3 DNA reads TGTGCCAGCAGTTACTCTTCGGGGGTTGGCTACACCTTC. Residues: CASSYSSGVGYTF.